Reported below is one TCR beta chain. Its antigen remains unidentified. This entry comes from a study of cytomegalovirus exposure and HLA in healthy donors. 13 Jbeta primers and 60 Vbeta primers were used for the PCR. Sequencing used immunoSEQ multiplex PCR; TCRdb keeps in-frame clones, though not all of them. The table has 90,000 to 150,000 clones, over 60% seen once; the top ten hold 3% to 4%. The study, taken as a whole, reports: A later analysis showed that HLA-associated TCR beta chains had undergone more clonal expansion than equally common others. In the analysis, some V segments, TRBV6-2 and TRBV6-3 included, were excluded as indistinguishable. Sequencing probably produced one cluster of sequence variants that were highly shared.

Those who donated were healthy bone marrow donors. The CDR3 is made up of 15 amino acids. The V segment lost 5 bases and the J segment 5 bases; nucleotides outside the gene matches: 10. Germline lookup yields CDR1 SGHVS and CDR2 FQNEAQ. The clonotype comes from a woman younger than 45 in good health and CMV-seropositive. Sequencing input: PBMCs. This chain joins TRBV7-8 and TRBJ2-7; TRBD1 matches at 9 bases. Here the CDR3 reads CASSARDRATHEQYF. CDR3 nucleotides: TGTGCCAGCAGCGCCCGGGACAGGGCAACCCACGAGCAGTACTTC.